This T cell receptor (beta chain) was identified during a study of multiple sclerosis patients with progressive multifocal leukoencephalopathy. Overall study results and limits: It is unclear whether the findings reflect JC virus infection or general immunocompromise. At PML onset, no shared TRBV or TRBJ gene usage was seen.

For this clone: Antigen unknown.

The time point here: about 13 months of natalizumab therapy. At 6 months of natalizumab came T1, and at 12 months came T2. The data were produced by immunoSEQ multiplex PCR, yet TCRdb's version contains in-frame clones alone and is incomplete. The table lists roughly 29,000 clones, around 90% of them singletons. Deletions cut 3 bases from V and 0 bases from J, with 12 bases between. The germline V gene has CDR1 MNHNS and CDR2 SASEGT. CDR3 length: 15 amino acids. The V call is TRBV6-1, the J call TRBJ2-7, with D perhaps matching TRBD1 or TRBD2 (5 bases each). Here the sequenced sample was PBMCs, taken from a patient treated with natalizumab. This TCR came from a human donor with multiple sclerosis. CDR3 residues: CASSEQDGTSYEQYF. CDR3 nucleotide sequence: TGTGCCAGCAGTGAGCAGGACGGGACCTCCTACGAGCAGTACTTC.